Listed below are T cell receptor beta chains from one sample, sequenced in a study of T cells in tuberculosis. Generated by immunoSEQ multiplex PCR, the TCRdb table keeps only in-frame clones and is missing some. The sample lists about 58,000 clones; approximately 91% were seen once. Sequences were obtained from CD1b-GMM tetramer-negative cells sorted from PBMCs. These receptors all come from an adult woman with latent tuberculosis. CDR3s include the opening cysteine and the closing phenylalanine or tryptophan. Each record gives: CDR3 DNA, CDR3 protein, V gene, clone size, D gene, J gene. D genes are given only for firm matches. Size tells how often a clone was seen (once, few, many) or the class of an expanded clone, and some rows leave it out.

CDR3 DNA: TGTGCCGTGGACAGGGGGTTGAATGGCTACACCTTC; CDR3 protein: CAVDRGLNGYTF; V gene: TRBV28; clone size: NA; D gene: TRBD1; J gene: TRBJ1-2
CDR3 DNA: TGTGCCAGCAGCTTATGGCGGGACTCCAACCTCTCTGGCTACACCTTC; CDR3 protein: CASSLWRDSNLSGYTF; V gene: TRBV7-8; clone size: NA; D gene: NA; J gene: TRBJ1-2
CDR3 DNA: TGCAGTGCTAATACAGGGAGTAAAGCTTTCTTT; CDR3 protein: CSANTGSKAFF; V gene: TRBV20-1; clone size: NA; D gene: NA; J gene: TRBJ1-1
CDR3 DNA: TGTGCCAGCACCGACGTGGCGGGACCTACCTACAATGAGCAGTTCTTC; CDR3 protein: CASTDVAGPTYNEQFF; V gene: TRBV2; clone size: NA; D gene: NA; J gene: TRBJ2-1
CDR3 DNA: TGTGCCAGTAGTATAGGGACAACCTATATTGGCTACACCTTC; CDR3 protein: CASSIGTTYIGYTF; V gene: TRBV19; clone size: NA; D gene: NA; J gene: TRBJ1-2
CDR3 DNA: TGTGCCAGCAACCGACAGGAGAACACTGAAGCTTTCTTT; CDR3 protein: CASNRQENTEAFF; V gene: TRBV6-5; clone size: NA; D gene: NA; J gene: TRBJ1-1
CDR3 DNA: TGTGCCAGCAGCCAATCGGGAGGGGTCGACACCTTC; CDR3 protein: CASSQSGGVDTF; V gene: TRBV16; clone size: NA; D gene: NA; J gene: TRBJ1-2
CDR3 DNA: TGCGCCAGCAGCCAAGATGGGGCAGGTGGCGAAAAACTGTTTTTT; CDR3 protein: CASSQDGAGGEKLFF; V gene: TRBV4-3; clone size: NA; D gene: NA; J gene: TRBJ1-4
CDR3 DNA: TGCGCCAGCAGCCAAGAACTGTTTGGGCTAGCGGGGGGGCATGAGCAGTTCTTC; CDR3 protein: CASSQELFGLAGGHEQFF; V gene: TRBV4-1; clone size: NA; D gene: TRBD2; J gene: TRBJ2-1
CDR3 DNA: TGTGCCAGTAGTATAGCGGAGAACTATGGCTACACCTTC; CDR3 protein: CASSIAENYGYTF; V gene: TRBV19; clone size: once; D gene: NA; J gene: TRBJ1-2
CDR3 DNA: TGTGCCAGCAGTGACTCGGGACTAGCGGGAATCACCGGGGAGCTGTTTTTT; CDR3 protein: CASSDSGLAGITGELFF; V gene: TRBV6-4; clone size: few; D gene: TRBD2; J gene: TRBJ2-2